This paragraph reports one T cell receptor beta chain. Its antigen is not known. Unmatched junction bases numbered 11, after V lost 4 bases and J lost 3 bases. From germline, CDR1 is SGHAT and CDR2 FQDESV (reference sequence). This CDR3 has 17 amino acids. The data belong to a study of blood T cells in healthy people across ages. Overall study context: Template switching retrieved approximately one barcoded beta molecule for each two T cells.

Sample-barcoded 5' priming and a J-beta primer mix drove a second PCR of roughly 7 to 11 cycles. A single record per CDR3 protein comes from TCRdb applying MiXCR to the 5' RACE reads. The table lists 1.4 million to 1.5 million distinct CDR3 sequences, around 39% of them singletons. Study results and caveats: The study found more naive CD4+ cells and higher diversity in long-lived than aged donors.

V and J are TRBV11-1 and TRBJ2-1; 8 bases map to TRBD2. The clonotype originates from a woman aged 18-29 years in good health. Sequences were obtained from blood. The DNA of the CDR3 is TGTGCCAGCAGCTCCCGTTATGGGGGGACTAGCTACAATGAGCAGTTCTTC. This translates into CASSSRYGGTSYNEQFF.